The T cell receptor (beta chain) under discussion was sequenced for a study of breast tumors, draining lymph nodes, adjacent tissues. Study-wide results and caveats: Compared with lymph nodes, tumors were less diverse; compared with nontumor tissue, more. The data were judged consistent with most tumor T cells coming from lymph node and expanding in tumor. Tumor and nontumor repertoires were significantly more similar in luminal-like than in basal-like breast cancer.

The lymph nodes were axillary draining lymph nodes from breast cancer patients. This CDR3 is built from 15 residues. Germline V gene lookup returns CDR1 SGHRS and CDR2 YFSETQ. V dropped 4 bases and J dropped 3; count of bases not matched to a gene: 5. TCRdb re-analysed the multiplex PCR reads in MiXCR, keeping a single row per CDR3 protein. The repertoire holds approximately 210,000 distinct CDR3 sequences, 32% seen once, with 1.2% to 1.5% in the top ten. This clonotype was seen ten or more times. The antigen remains unidentified. The sequenced material came from axillary lymph node tissue. The chain links TRBV5-1 to TRBJ1-4; 8 bases fit TRBD1. This TCR came from a female donor with breast cancer. Some clones in this sample may be carry-over from other donors' samples. DNA of the CDR3: TGCGCCAGCAGCCCAGGGGGCGCGGCTAATGAAAAACTGTTTTTT. Translation: CASSPGGAANEKLFF.